Listed below are T cell receptor beta chains from one sample, sequenced in a study of blood T cell repertoires in COVID-19. TCRdb's table, derived via immunoSEQ multiplex PCR, lists solely in-frame clones and lacks some. The sample holds 210,000 or so clones; approximately 82% are singletons and the top ten take less than 3.5%. The source material was peripheral blood. All receptors derive from a man aged 50-59 years with active or convalescent COVID-19. CDR3s include the opening cysteine and the closing phenylalanine or tryptophan. The D gene is left open where the match is weak. A clone size is listed for some rows: how often the clone was seen (once, few, many), or a class if it is expanded.

DNA: TGTGCCAGCAGCCGTGACAGGGGGCGCGATGAAAAACTGTTTTTT; CDR3: CASSRDRGRDEKLFF; J: TRBJ1-4; D: TRBD1; V: TRBV9; size: -
DNA: TGTGCCAGCAGTGACTACTCTAGGCAACGGGAGCAGTTCTTC; CDR3: CASSDYSRQREQFF; J: TRBJ2-1; D: -; V: TRBV6-2/TRBV6-3; size: -
DNA: TGCGCCAGCAGCCCCCGGGGGGACAGGCGGGACAATGAGCAGTTCTTC; CDR3: CASSPRGDRRDNEQFF; J: TRBJ2-1; D: -; V: TRBV5-1; size: -
DNA: TGTGCCAGCAGTCGACAGGGGGTGGCCGGGGAGCTGTTTTTT; CDR3: CASSRQGVAGELFF; J: TRBJ2-2; D: TRBD1; V: TRBV7-9; size: -
DNA: TGTGCCAGTAGTATCTTGCTGGGGGCGAACCTCAATCAGCCCCAGCATTTT; CDR3: CASSILLGANLNQPQHF; J: TRBJ1-5; D: -; V: TRBV19; size: -
DNA: TGTGCCAGCGCAGTAGAACAGGGTAACTATGGCTACACCTTC; CDR3: CASAVEQGNYGYTF; J: TRBJ1-2; D: -; V: TRBV19; size: -
DNA: TGCGCCAGCAGTGAGACCCCTATGACAGGATGGAACACTGAAGCTTTCTTT; CDR3: CASSETPMTGWNTEAFF; J: TRBJ1-1; D: -; V: TRBV10-1; size: -
DNA: TGTGCCAGCACCGCCCAGGGACTAGCGCCTATCTCCTACGAGCAGTACTTC; CDR3: CASTAQGLAPISYEQYF; J: TRBJ2-7; D: TRBD2; V: TRBV28; size: -
DNA: TGTGCCAGCAGCTTAGCCGGGGGGGGCTTCTACGAGCAGTACTTC; CDR3: CASSLAGGGFYEQYF; J: TRBJ2-7; D: TRBD2; V: TRBV7-2; size: -
DNA: TGTGCCAGCAGTTCCACATCCTACGAGCAGTACTTC; CDR3: CASSSTSYEQYF; J: TRBJ2-7; D: -; V: TRBV6-5; size: -
DNA: TGTGCCAGCAGTGTGACTAGCGCTCCTGGGGATGAGCAGTTCTTC; CDR3: CASSVTSAPGDEQFF; J: TRBJ2-1; D: TRBD2; V: TRBV2; size: -
DNA: TGCAGCGTTTTGTCATCAGGGTCCTACTACGAGCAGTACTTC; CDR3: CSVLSSGSYYEQYF; J: TRBJ2-7; D: -; V: TRBV29-1; size: few
DNA: TGTGCCAGCAGAGTAAGGGGGCCATACGAGCAGTACTTC; CDR3: CASRVRGPYEQYF; J: TRBJ2-7; D: TRBD1; V: TRBV28; size: once
DNA: TGTGCCATCAGTGAGTCGCCGGGAAGAAGATCGAGGGAGACCCAGTACTTC; CDR3: CAISESPGRRSRETQYF; J: TRBJ2-5; D: -; V: TRBV10-3; size: few
DNA: TGTGCCAGCAGCGCATCTAGCGGGAACGCGGGAGATACGCAGTATTTT; CDR3: CASSASSGNAGDTQYF; J: TRBJ2-3; D: TRBD2; V: TRBV7-3; size: -
DNA: TGTGCCAGCAGTTATGGGCCGGCTAGCAATCAGCCCCAGCATTTT; CDR3: CASSYGPASNQPQHF; J: TRBJ1-5; D: -; V: TRBV6-5; size: -
DNA: TGTGCCTGGAGAGAATGGCCCTCACCCCTCCACTTT; CDR3: CAWREWPSPLHF; J: TRBJ1-6; D: -; V: TRBV30; size: once